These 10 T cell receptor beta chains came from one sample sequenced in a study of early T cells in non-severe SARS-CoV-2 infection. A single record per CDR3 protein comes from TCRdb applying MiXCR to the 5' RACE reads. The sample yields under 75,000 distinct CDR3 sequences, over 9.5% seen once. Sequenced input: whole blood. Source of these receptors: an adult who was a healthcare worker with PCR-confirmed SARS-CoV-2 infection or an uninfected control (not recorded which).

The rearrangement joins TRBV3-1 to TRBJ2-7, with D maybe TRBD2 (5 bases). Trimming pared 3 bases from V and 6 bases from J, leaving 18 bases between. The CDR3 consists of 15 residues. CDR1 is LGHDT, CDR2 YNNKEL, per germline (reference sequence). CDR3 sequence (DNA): TGTGCCAGCAGCCAGGTGGGCCTAGGAGGCTCCGAGCAGTACTTC. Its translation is CASSQVGLGGSEQYF.

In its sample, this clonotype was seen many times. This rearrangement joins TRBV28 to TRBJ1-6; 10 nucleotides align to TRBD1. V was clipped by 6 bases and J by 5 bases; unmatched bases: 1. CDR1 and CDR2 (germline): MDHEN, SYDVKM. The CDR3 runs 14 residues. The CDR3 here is CASRTGGNNSPLHF. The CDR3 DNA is TGTGCCAGCAGGACAGGGGGCAATAATTCACCCCTCCACTTT.

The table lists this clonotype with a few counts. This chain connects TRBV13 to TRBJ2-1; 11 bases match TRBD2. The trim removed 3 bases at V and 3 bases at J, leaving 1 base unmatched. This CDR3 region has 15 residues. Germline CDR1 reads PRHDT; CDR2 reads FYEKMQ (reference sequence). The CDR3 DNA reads TGTGCCAGCAGCTTCGGGACTAGCGGCTACAATGAGCAGTTCTTC. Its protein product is CASSFGTSGYNEQFF.

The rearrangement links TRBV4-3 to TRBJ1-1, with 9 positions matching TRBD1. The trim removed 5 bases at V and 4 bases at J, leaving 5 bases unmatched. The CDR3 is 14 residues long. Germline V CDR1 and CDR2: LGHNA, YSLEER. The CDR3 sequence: CASSLTGGITEAFF. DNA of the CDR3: TGCGCCAGCAGCTTAACAGGGGGCATCACTGAAGCTTTCTTT.

This CDR3 is CASRGAVAPAQYF. The DNA for the CDR3 is TGTGCCAGCAGAGGGGCGGTCGCTCCTGCGCAGTATTTT. The chain recombines TRBV6-6 with TRBJ2-3; a weak D match, TRBD1 (5 bases). The CDR3 covers 13 residues. The germline gives CDR1 MNHNY, CDR2 SVGAGI (reference sequence). V shed 6 bases and J shed 10 bases, with 17 bases lying between them.

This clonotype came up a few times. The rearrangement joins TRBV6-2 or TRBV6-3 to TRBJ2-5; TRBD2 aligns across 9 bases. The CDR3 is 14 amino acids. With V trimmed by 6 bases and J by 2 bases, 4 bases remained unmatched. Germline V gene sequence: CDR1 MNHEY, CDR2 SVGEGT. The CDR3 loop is CASSPTSGQETQYF. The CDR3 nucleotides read TGTGCCAGCAGCCCGACTAGCGGACAAGAGACCCAGTACTTC.

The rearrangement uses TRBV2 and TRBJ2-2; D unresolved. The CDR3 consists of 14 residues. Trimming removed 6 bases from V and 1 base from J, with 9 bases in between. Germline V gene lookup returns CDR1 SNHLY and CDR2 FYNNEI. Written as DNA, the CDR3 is TGTGCCAGCAGCTGGACCTTGAACACCGGGGAGCTGTTTTTT. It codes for CASSWTLNTGELFF.

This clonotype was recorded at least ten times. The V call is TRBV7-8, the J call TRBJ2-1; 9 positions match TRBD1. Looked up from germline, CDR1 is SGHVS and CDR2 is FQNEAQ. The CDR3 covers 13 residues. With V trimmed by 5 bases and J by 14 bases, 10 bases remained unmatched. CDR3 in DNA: TGTGCCAGCAGCCCGACGACAGGGGGTCGGGAGTTCTTC. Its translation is CASSPTTGGREFF.

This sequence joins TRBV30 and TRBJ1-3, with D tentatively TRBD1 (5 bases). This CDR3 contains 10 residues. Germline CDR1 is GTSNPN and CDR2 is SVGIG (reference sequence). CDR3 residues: CAGKGKIIYF. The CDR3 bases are TGTGCGGGGAAGGGGAAAATCATATATTTT.

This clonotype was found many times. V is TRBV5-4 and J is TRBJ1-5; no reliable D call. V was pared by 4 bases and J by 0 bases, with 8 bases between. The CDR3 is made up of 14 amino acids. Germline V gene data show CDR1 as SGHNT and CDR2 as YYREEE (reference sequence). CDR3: CASSPDLSNQPQHF. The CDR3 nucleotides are TGTGCCAGCAGCCCCGATCTTAGCAATCAGCCCCAGCATTTT. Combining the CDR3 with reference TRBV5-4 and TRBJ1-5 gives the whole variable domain ETGVTQSPTHLIKTRGQQVTLRCSSQSGHNTVSWYQQALGQGPQFIFQYYREEENGRGNFPPRFSGLQFPNYSSELNVNALELDDSALYLCASSPDLSNQPQHFGDGTRLSIL.